Presented here are 13 T cell receptor beta chains from one specimen sequenced in a study of monozygotic twins with inflammatory bowel disease (dated 2019 in TCRdb). The library was produced with 5' RACE. The run used an Illumina HiSeq 2500. Each CDR3 protein sequence appears as one entry after TCRdb reprocessed the reads, and no DNA is included. For this sample, the table gives a few hundred thousand distinct CDR3 sequences. The ten largest clones take up just over 2.5% of the sample. Input material: blood. These receptors were taken from a human donor with ulcerative colitis or Crohn's disease, or a healthy co-twin of an affected twin (not recorded which).

This rearrangement joins TRBV24-1 to TRBJ2-7; with no DNA, the TCRdb D assignment of TRBD1 cannot be verified. Per germline, CDR1 KGHDR and CDR2 SFDVKD. The length of the CDR3 is 13 residues. This chain's CDR3 is CATNPGQGAKQYF.

V usage is TRBV7-8 and J usage is TRBJ1-5; TCRdb's D call, TRBD1, is unchecked because there is no DNA. The CDR3 runs 15 residues. Germline CDR1 is SGHVS and CDR2 is FQNEAQ. The CDR3 is CASSFSLNSNQPQHF.

V gene TRBV20-1 combines with J gene TRBJ2-2; without DNA, the TCRdb call of TRBD1 cannot be checked. Germline CDR1 is DFQATT and CDR2 is SNEGSKA (reference sequence). The CDR3 sequence is 14 residues long. CDR3: CSASLQGGTGELFF.

The chain joins TRBV6-1 to TRBJ2-3; TCRdb's D call of TRBD1 is untestable without DNA. Germline V gene data show CDR1 as MNHNS and CDR2 as SASEGT. The CDR3 runs to 14 residues. The CDR3 sequence: CASSDPGQGIAQYF.

The rearrangement uses TRBV20-1 and TRBJ1-2; TCRdb selects TRBD1, and the lack of DNA leaves this call unchecked. CDR3 length: 16 residues. The germline V gene encodes CDR1 DFQATT and CDR2 SNEGSKA (reference sequence). CDR3: CSARVPPGTGVYGYTF.

J is TRBJ1-1 and V is TRBV6-5; checking the TCRdb D call of TRBD1 is not possible without DNA. CDR1 and CDR2 from the germline V gene are MNHEY and SVGAGI. The CDR3 sequence is 15 residues long. The CDR3 protein is CASSTPTGEKTEAFF.

The chain couples TRBV10-3 to TRBJ2-7; TCRdb's D call, TRBD1, is unchecked because there is no DNA. Germline V gene lookup returns CDR1 ENHRY and CDR2 SYGVKD. The length of the CDR3 is 11 residues. Here the CDR3 reads CAIGGSYEQYF.

The chain uses TRBV12-3 or TRBV12-4 and TRBJ1-5. This CDR3 has 12 amino acids. The CDR3 is CASSHRGQPQHF.

The chain combines TRBV7-2 with TRBJ2-7; TCRdb designates TRBD1, a call that cannot be tested without DNA. The germline V gene encodes CDR1 SGHTA and CDR2 FQGNSA. The CDR3 spans 14 residues. The CDR3 loop is CASSLDYPGPEQYF.

The chain is built from TRBV30 and TRBJ2-7; TCRdb returns TRBD1, unconfirmable since there is no DNA. Germline V lookup: CDR1 GTSNPN, CDR2 SVGIG (reference sequence). This CDR3 is 13 amino acids long. The CDR3 sequence is CAWSVNRVYEQYF.

The chain carries TRBV4-3 and TRBJ2-7; TCRdb calls TRBD1, which cannot be checked without DNA. This CDR3 region has 16 residues. Germline V CDR1 and CDR2: LGHNA, YSLEER. The CDR3 here is CASSQVEGTVSYEQYF.

The V call is TRBV10-2, the J call TRBJ1-2; with no DNA, the TCRdb D assignment of TRBD1 cannot be verified. CDR3 size: 13 residues. Germline CDR1 is WSHSY and CDR2 is SAAADI. The CDR3: CASSEGPGYGYTF.

This chain connects TRBV20-1 to TRBJ1-5. In germline, CDR1 is DFQATT, CDR2 SNEGSKA (reference sequence). The CDR3 extends over 13 amino acids. This CDR3 reads CSASRQGNQPQHF.